Reported below is one TCR beta chain. As yet, its antigen is unknown. Germline assignment: CDR1 GTSNPN and CDR2 SVGIG (reference sequence). The ends lost 3 bases at V and 1 base at J; junction bases unmatched: 14. The CDR3 totals 17 residues. Survey-level immunoSEQ v3.0 assays were run. The data were produced by immunoSEQ multiplex PCR, yet TCRdb's version contains in-frame clones alone and is incomplete. In the table there are approximately 16,000 clones, around 88% of which are singletons. This sample was included in a study of long-term antiretroviral therapy in people with HIV. General study results and limits: Clones that expanded before ART (that is, prior to treatment) dominated the repertoire at all time points.

The TCR comes from a woman aged 25 to 45 with HIV. The sequencing here drew on unsorted PBMCs, taken about 2.4 years before starting antiretroviral therapy. The V gene is TRBV30, the J gene TRBJ1-1, with 7 bases matching TRBD1. The CDR3 bases are TGTGCCTGGAGACGGACCCCAGACCGGGACAGGAACACTGAAGCTTTCTTT. Translation: CAWRRTPDRDRNTEAFF.